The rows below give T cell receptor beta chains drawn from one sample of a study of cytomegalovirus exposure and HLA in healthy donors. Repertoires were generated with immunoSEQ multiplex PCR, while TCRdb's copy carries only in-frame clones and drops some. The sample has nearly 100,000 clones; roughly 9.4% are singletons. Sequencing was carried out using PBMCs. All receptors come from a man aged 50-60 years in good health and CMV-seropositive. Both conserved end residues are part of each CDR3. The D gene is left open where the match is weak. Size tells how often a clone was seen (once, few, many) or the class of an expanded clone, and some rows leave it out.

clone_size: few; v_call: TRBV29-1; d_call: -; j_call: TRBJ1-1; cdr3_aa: CSVQRSTEAFF; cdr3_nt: TGCAGCGTCCAAAGGAGCACGGAAGCTTTCTTT
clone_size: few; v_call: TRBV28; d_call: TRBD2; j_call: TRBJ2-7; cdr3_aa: CASSLGGAGGPGEQYF; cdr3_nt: TGTGCCAGCAGTTTAGGTGGAGCGGGAGGGCCTGGGGAGCAGTACTTC
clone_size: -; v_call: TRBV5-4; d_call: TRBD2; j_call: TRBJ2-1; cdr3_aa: CASSLGAGEYGNEQFF; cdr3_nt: TGTGCCAGCAGCCTTGGGGCGGGAGAATATGGCAATGAGCAGTTCTTC
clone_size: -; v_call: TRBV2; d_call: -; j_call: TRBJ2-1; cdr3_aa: CASSERVSGDEQFF; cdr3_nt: TGTGCCAGCAGTGAGAGGGTTAGCGGCGATGAGCAGTTCTTC
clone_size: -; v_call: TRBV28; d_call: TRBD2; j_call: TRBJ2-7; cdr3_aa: CASSLYPSGSSYEQYF; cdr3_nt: TGTGCCAGCAGTTTATATCCTAGCGGGAGCTCCTACGAGCAGTACTTC
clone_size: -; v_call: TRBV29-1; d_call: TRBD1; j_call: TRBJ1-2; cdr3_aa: CSVSGQGGSNYGYTF; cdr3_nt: TGCAGCGTTTCAGGACAGGGGGGGTCTAACTATGGCTACACCTTC
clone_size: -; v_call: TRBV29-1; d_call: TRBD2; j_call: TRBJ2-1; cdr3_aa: CSVEGGVVAGQYNEQFF; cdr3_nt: TGCAGCGTTGAAGGCGGGGTCGTAGCGGGGCAGTACAATGAGCAGTTCTTC
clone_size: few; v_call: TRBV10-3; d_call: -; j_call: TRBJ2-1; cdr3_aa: CAISESETGSNEQFF; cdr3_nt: TGTGCCATCAGTGAGTCGGAGACGGGTTCCAATGAGCAGTTCTTC
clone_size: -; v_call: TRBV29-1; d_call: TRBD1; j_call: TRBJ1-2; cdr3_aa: CSVEGQGATGYTF; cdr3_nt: TGCAGCGTCGAGGGACAGGGGGCCACTGGCTACACCTTC
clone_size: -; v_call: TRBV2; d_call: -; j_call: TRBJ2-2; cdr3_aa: CASKVPGQGSQSGELFF; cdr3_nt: TGTGCCAGCAAGGTCCCGGGGCAGGGGTCGCAGTCCGGGGAGCTGTTTTTT
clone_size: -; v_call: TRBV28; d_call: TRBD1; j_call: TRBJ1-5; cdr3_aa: CASSQTGGSNQPQHF; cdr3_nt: TGTGCCAGCAGTCAGACAGGGGGCAGCAATCAGCCCCAGCATTTT
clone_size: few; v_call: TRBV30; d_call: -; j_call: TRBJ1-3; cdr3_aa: CAWSSEGKHGNTIYF; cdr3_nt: TGTGCCTGGAGTTCGGAGGGGAAACACGGAAACACCATATATTTT
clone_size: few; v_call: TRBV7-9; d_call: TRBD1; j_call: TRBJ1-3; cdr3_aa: CASSVRDRGNTIYF; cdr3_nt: TGTGCCAGCAGCGTAAGGGACAGGGGAAACACCATATATTTT
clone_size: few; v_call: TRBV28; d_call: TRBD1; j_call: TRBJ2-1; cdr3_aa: CASSTPLQGAGYNEQFF; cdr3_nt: TGTGCCAGCAGTACGCCCCTCCAGGGGGCGGGCTACAATGAGCAGTTCTTC
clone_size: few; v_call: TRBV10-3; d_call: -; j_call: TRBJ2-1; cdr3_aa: CAIRVGVAASNEQFF; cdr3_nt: TGTGCCATCAGGGTCGGTGTAGCGGCTTCCAATGAGCAGTTCTTC
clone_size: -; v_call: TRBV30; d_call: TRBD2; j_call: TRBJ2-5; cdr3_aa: CAWEGGLAGENQYF; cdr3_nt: TGTGCCTGGGAAGGGGGGCTAGCGGGAGAGAACCAGTACTTC
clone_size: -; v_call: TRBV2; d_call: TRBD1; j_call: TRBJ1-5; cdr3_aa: CASSGQGQPQHF; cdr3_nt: TGTGCCAGCAGTGGACAGGGACAGCCCCAGCATTTT
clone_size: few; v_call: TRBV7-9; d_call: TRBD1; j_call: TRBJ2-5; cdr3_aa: CASSLGDRGQETQYF; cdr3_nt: TGTGCCAGCAGCTTAGGGGACAGGGGGCAGGAGACCCAGTACTTC
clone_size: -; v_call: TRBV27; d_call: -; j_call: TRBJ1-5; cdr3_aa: CASRQGSQPQHF; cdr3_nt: TGTGCCAGCAGACAGGGTTCTCAGCCCCAGCATTTT
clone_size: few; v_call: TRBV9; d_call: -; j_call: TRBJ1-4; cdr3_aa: CASSVGSWRENEKLFF; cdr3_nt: TGTGCCAGCAGCGTAGGTTCGTGGAGAGAGAATGAAAAACTGTTTTTT
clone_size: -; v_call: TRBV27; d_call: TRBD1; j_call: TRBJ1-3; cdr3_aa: CASRSTGGSGNTIYF; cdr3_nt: TGTGCCAGCAGATCTACAGGGGGCTCTGGAAACACCATATATTTT
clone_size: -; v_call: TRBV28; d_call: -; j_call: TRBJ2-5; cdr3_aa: CASRTPAGGTQYF; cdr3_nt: TGTGCCAGCAGGACTCCCGCTGGAGGGACCCAGTACTTC
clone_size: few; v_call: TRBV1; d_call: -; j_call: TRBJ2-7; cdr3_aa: CTSSHRERHYYEQYF; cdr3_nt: TGCACCAGCAGCCACCGAGAGCGGCATTACTACGAGCAGTACTTC
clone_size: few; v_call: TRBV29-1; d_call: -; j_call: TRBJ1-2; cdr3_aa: CSVDLSLGVGYTF; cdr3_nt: TGCAGCGTAGACTTGAGTCTGGGAGTTGGCTACACCTTC
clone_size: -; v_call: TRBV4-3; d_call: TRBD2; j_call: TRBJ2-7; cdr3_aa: CASSQSLAGGPYEQYF; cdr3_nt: TGCGCCAGCAGCCAGAGTCTAGCGGGAGGGCCGTACGAGCAGTACTTC
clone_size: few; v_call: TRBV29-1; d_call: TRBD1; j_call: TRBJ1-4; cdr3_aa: CSVVRAGTVNEKLFF; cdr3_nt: TGCAGCGTTGTCCGAGCCGGGACAGTTAATGAAAAACTGTTTTTT
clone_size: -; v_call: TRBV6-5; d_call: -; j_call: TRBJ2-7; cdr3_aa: CASSYGGTAFYEQYF; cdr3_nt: TGTGCCAGCAGTTACGGCGGGACAGCTTTCTACGAGCAGTACTTC
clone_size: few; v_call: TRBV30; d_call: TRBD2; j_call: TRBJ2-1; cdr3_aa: CAWSGRSGRDYNEQFF; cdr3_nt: TGTGCCTGGAGTGGACGTAGCGGGAGAGACTACAATGAGCAGTTCTTC
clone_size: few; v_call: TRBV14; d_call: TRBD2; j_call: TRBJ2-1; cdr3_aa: CASSQRLAGDFDEQFF; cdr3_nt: TGTGCCAGCAGCCAACGGCTAGCGGGAGATTTCGATGAGCAGTTCTTC
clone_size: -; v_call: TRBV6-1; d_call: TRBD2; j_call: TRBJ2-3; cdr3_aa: CASSASGLGATDTQYF; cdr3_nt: TGTGCCAGCAGTGCTTCGGGACTAGGGGCCACAGATACGCAGTATTTT
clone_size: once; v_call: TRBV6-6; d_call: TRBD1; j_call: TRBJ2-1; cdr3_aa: CASSRGQNNEQFF; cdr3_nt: TGTGCCAGCAGCCGGGGACAGAACAATGAGCAGTTCTTC
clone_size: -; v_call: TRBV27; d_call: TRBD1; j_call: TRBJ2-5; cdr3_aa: CASSSRDRVETQYF; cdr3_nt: TGTGCCAGCAGTTCTCGGGACAGGGTTGAGACCCAGTACTTC
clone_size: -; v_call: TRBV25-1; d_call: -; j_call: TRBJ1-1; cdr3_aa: CASRDNPANTEAFF; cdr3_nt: TGTGCCAGCAGGGACAACCCAGCGAACACTGAAGCTTTCTTT
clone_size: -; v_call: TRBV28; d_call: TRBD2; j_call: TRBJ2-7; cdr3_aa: CASRTSGSYEQYF; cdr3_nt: TGTGCCAGCAGAACTAGCGGGTCCTACGAGCAGTACTTC
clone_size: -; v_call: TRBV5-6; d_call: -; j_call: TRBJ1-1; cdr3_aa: CASSLDGGAEARAFF; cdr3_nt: TGTGCCAGCAGCTTGGATGGGGGCGCAGAGGCGCGGGCTTTCTTT
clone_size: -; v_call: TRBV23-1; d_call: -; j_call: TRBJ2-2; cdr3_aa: CASSRRGAYTGELFF; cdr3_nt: TGCGCCAGCAGTAGGAGAGGAGCATACACCGGGGAGCTGTTTTTT
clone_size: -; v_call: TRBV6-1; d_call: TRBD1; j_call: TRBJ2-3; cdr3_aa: CASSPLGQGTDTQYF; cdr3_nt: TGTGCCAGCAGTCCACTAGGACAGGGAACAGATACGCAGTATTTT
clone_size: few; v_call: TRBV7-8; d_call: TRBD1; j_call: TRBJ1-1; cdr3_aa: CASSPPTGGLGAFF; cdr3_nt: TGTGCCAGCAGCCCACCGACAGGGGGCTTGGGAGCTTTCTTT
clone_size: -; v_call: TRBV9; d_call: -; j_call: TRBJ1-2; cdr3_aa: CASSVAAGGYYGYTF; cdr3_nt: TGTGCCAGCAGCGTAGCGGCCGGCGGATACTATGGCTACACCTTC
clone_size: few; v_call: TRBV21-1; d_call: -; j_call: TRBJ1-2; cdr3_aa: CASSKVGHGEGERGYTF; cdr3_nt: TGTGCCAGCAGCAAAGTGGGGCACGGGGAGGGAGAGCGTGGCTACACCTTC
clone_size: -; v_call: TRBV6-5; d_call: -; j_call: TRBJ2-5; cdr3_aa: CASRPDPTRETQYF; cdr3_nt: TGTGCCAGCCGGCCCGATCCGACTCGGGAGACCCAGTACTTC
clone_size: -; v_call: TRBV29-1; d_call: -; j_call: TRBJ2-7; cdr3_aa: CSVVVGVEQYF; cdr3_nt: TGCAGCGTAGTAGTAGGGGTTGAGCAGTACTTC
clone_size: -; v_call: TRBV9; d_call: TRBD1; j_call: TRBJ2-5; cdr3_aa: CASSAQGQFNQETQYF; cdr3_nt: TGTGCCAGCAGCGCCCAGGGACAGTTCAACCAAGAGACCCAGTACTTC
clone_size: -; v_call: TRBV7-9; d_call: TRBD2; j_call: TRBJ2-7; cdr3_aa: CASSEVPGTSGRAVYEQYF; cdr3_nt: TGTGCCAGCAGCGAGGTGCCCGGGACTAGCGGGAGGGCCGTCTACGAGCAGTACTTC
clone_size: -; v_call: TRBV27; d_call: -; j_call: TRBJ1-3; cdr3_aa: CASSPLLGASSGNTIYF; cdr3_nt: TGTGCCAGCAGCCCCCTCCTAGGGGCCAGCTCTGGAAACACCATATATTTT
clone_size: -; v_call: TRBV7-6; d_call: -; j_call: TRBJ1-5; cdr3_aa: CASSPGVGSNQPQHF; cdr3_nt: TGTGCCAGCAGCCCCGGGGTGGGGAGCAATCAGCCCCAGCATTTT
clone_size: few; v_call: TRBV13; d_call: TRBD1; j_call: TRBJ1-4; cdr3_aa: CASSFRTGLNEKLFF; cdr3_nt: TGTGCCAGCAGCTTTCGGACAGGGCTAAATGAAAAACTGTTTTTT
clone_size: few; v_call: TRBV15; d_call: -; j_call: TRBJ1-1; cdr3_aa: CATSKTATMLPNTEAFF; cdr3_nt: TGTGCCACCAGCAAGACAGCCACGATGTTACCCAACACTGAAGCTTTCTTT
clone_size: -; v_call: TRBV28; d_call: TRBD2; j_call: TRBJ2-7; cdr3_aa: CASLAGSSYEQYF; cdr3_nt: TGTGCCAGCTTAGCGGGAAGCTCCTACGAGCAGTACTTC
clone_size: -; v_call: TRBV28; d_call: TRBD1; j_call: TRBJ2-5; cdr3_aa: CASSLWPRTGDRETQYF; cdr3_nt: TGTGCCAGCAGTTTATGGCCGCGGACAGGGGATCGAGAGACCCAGTACTTC